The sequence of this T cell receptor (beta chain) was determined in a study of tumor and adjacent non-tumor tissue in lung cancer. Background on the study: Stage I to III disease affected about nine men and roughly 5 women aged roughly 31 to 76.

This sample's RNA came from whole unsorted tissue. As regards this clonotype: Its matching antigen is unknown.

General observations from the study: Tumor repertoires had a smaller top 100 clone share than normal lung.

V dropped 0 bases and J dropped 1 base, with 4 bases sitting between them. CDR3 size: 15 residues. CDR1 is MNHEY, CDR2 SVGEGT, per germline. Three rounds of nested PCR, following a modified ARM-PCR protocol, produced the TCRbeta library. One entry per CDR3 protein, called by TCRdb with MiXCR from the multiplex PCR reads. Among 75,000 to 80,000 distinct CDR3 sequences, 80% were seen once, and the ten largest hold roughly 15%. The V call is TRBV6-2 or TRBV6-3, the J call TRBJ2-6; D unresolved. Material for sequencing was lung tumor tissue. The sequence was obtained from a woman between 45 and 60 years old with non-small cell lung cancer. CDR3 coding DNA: TGTGCCAGCAGTTACTCGATTTCTGGGGCCAACGTCCTGACTTTC. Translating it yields CASSYSISGANVLTF.